This TCR beta chain was recovered during a study of T-cell reconstitution after alpha-beta-depleted transplantation in children. Many counts were recorded for this clonotype. What it binds is unknown. V was shortened by 1 base and J by 4 bases, with 10 bases between the two germline ends. Germline V gene sequence: CDR1 MNHEY, CDR2 SMNVEV (reference sequence). The length of the CDR3 is 14 residues. Study-level findings and limits: Newly generated T cells supplied most T-cell counts and diversity one year post-transplant. It was reported that alpha-beta T cells came from several hundred expanded graft clones (about two months after transplant). It was surviving recipient T cells and thymic progenitors that gave some patients high TCRbeta diversity at day 60.

Using unique molecular identifiers, the investigators prepared the TCRbeta library. TCRdb reprocessed the PCR reads with MiXCR, giving one entry per CDR3 protein. The sample carries about 7,900 distinct CDR3 sequences, 25% to 30% recorded once. The sequences come from peripheral blood, collected 60 days after TCRalphabeta/CD19-depleted stem cell transplant. V gene TRBV27 combines with J gene TRBJ1-1; D is unclear. The sequence derives from a boy under two years old who had a stem cell transplant for SCID, so the T cells may come from the graft donor. CDR3 amino acids: CASSLWAGRTEAFF. DNA for the CDR3: TGTGCCAGCAGTTTATGGGCTGGGCGCACTGAAGCTTTCTTT.